These 19 T cell receptor beta chains share one sample of origin, sequenced in a study of beta chain features in type 1 diabetes. All of the isolated RNA was reverse transcribed, so expressed TCRB transcripts were sequenced. Clones were sequenced by immunoSEQ multiplex PCR, and TCRdb holds only the in-frame ones, with some missing. The sample shows under 200,000 clones, roughly 9% of them seen only once. The sequenced sample was central memory CD4+ T cells from blood. These receptors originate from a woman under 30 in good health.

This clone was picked up a small number of times. V and J are TRBV2 and TRBJ1-2; TRBD1 agrees at 9 bases. Germline loops: CDR1 SNHLY, CDR2 FYNNEI. There are 13 residues in the CDR3. The V gene end was trimmed by 3 bases and the J gene end by 9 bases; junction bases not matched to a gene: 5. CDR3 region: CASSDGTGTSYTF. For the CDR3, the DNA is TGTGCCAGCAGTGATGGGACAGGGACGAGCTACACCTTC.

This clone was seen more than once but under ten times. This chain connects TRBV4-1 to TRBJ2-5; 7 bases agree with TRBD1. The CDR3 loop spans 15 amino acids. Germline V gene data show CDR1 as MGHRA and CDR2 as YSYEKL. Trimming took 4 bases from V and 1 from J; bases not matched to a gene: 6. CDR3 region: CASSLLGTAQETQYF. The CDR3 nucleotides read TGCGCCAGCAGCCTCCTCGGGACAGCCCAAGAGACCCAGTACTTC.

This clone was picked up a small number of times. This chain uses TRBV12-5 with TRBJ1-1; D is possibly TRBD1 (5 bases). Germline CDR1 is LGHNT and CDR2 is FRNRAP. V lost 8 bases, J lost 3 bases, and 16 bases lay in between. The CDR3 consists of 14 residues. The CDR3 sequence is CASSRGGGDTEAFF. In DNA, the CDR3 is TGTGCTAGTTCTCGGGGTGGGGGGGACACTGAAGCTTTCTTT.

This clone was seen a few times. This chain joins TRBV2 and TRBJ2-2; TRBD2 might be the D (6 bases). Trimming cost V 6 bases and J 1 base, with 15 bases left between them. Germline lookup yields CDR1 SNHLY and CDR2 FYNNEI. This CDR3 has 16 amino acids. CDR3 sequence reads: CASRERRRGNTGELFF. The CDR3 coding sequence is TGTGCCAGCAGAGAGCGGAGGCGGGGGAACACCGGGGAGCTGTTTTTT.

This clone was detected a few times. Distinct nucleotide sequences in the sample also encode this CDR3. The V gene is TRBV7-2, the J gene TRBJ2-3, with D unresolved. Germline values: CDR1 SGHTA, CDR2 FQGNSA. Trimming took off 5 bases at V and 2 bases at J, with 5 bases between the two ends. This CDR3 is 12 amino acids long. In DNA, the CDR3 is TGTGCCAGCAGCCCCTACACAGATACGCAGTATTTT. This codes for CASSPYTDTQYF. Full variable domain (rest looked up from reference TRBV7-2 and TRBJ2-3): GAGVSQSPSNKVTEKGKDVELRCDPISGHTALYWYRQSLGQGLEFLIYFQGNSAPDKSGLPSDRFSAERTGGSVSTLTIQRTQQEDSAVYLCASSPYTDTQYFGPGTRLTVL.

This clone appeared a few times. This rearrangement joins TRBV29-1 to TRBJ1-4; TRBD1 aligns across 8 bases. The CDR3 contains 13 residues. Germline CDR1 is SQVTM and CDR2 is ANQGSEA. Losses at the gene ends were 4 bases for V and 11 bases for J; bases not matched to a gene: 9. CDR3 region: CSVARDRTEKLFF. The CDR3 DNA follows: TGCAGCGTTGCTAGGGACAGGACAGAGAAACTGTTTTTT.

V and J are TRBV7-9 and TRBJ2-1; D possibly corresponds to TRBD2 (7 bases). Germline V CDR1 and CDR2: SEHNR, FQNEAQ (reference sequence). The CDR3 runs 14 residues. Trimming cost V 6 bases and J 10 bases, with 19 bases left between them. The CDR3: CASRPWRGRQEQFF. As DNA, the CDR3 is TGTGCCAGCAGGCCTTGGCGGGGGCGGCAGGAGCAGTTCTTC.

This clone was recorded many times. The chain joins TRBV27 to TRBJ2-1, with TRBD1 identical over 8 bases. The CDR3 is 14 residues long. CDR1 and CDR2 (germline): MNHEY, SMNVEV (reference sequence). After removal of 5 bases from V and 7 bases from J, the junction contained 7 bases not matched to a gene. The CDR3: CASSVLQGGNEQFF. DNA of the CDR3: TGTGCCAGCAGTGTGCTACAGGGGGGAAATGAGCAGTTCTTC.

J is TRBJ1-1 and V is TRBV4-3; a weak D match, TRBD1 (6 bases). Deletions cut 2 bases from V and 3 bases from J, with 7 bases between. CDR3 length: 13 amino acids. The germline V gene encodes CDR1 LGHNA and CDR2 YSLEER. In nucleotides, the CDR3 is TGCGCCAGCAGCCAACAGGGGCACACTGAAGCTTTCTTT. Its translation: CASSQQGHTEAFF.

In its sample, this clone was seen a few times. J is TRBJ1-2 and V is TRBV2; tentatively, D is TRBD1 (5 bases). Trimming took 4 bases from V and 4 from J, leaving 10 bases between them. Germline CDR1 reads SNHLY; CDR2 reads FYNNEI. The length of the CDR3 is 13 residues. This CDR3 is CASSGSRVYGYTF. The CDR3 DNA is TGTGCCAGCAGTGGTAGCAGGGTCTATGGCTACACCTTC.

The chain is built from TRBV5-1 and TRBJ2-5, with a tentative D call TRBD1 (5 bases). CDR1 is SGHRS and CDR2 is YFSETQ in the germline V gene. The V end was cut by 5 bases, the J end by 1 base, with 9 bases between. This CDR3 spans 13 amino acids. The CDR3 DNA is TGCGCCAGCAGACGACAGTTCCAAGAGACCCAGTACTTC. This translates into CASRRQFQETQYF.

The chain joins TRBV19 to TRBJ2-5, with D maybe TRBD2 (6 bases). The J call may not be correct, given that the DNA end is closer to TRBJ2-7. The CDR3 has 12 amino acids. Germline V gene sequence: CDR1 LNHDA, CDR2 SQIVND (reference sequence). As DNA, the CDR3 is TGTGCCACTGGAAGGGGAGGCTACGAGCAGTACTTC. This gives the protein CATGRGGYEQYF.

The rearrangement uses TRBV5-1 and TRBJ2-1, with 9 bases lining up with TRBD1. This CDR3 region has 16 residues. The V gene end was trimmed by 4 bases and the J gene end by 1 base; junction bases not matched to a gene: 6. The V gene's germline CDR1 is SGHRS and CDR2 YFSETQ. CDR3: CASSPTGTGSYNEQFF. CDR3 coding DNA: TGCGCCAGCAGCCCCACCGGGACAGGGTCCTACAATGAGCAGTTCTTC.

The rearrangement uses TRBV5-1 and TRBJ2-1; the D gene is possibly TRBD2 (6 bases). The CDR3 covers 13 residues. With 3 bases removed from V and 9 bases from J, the gap between germline ends came to 13 bases. CDR1 SGHRS and CDR2 YFSETQ come from the germline V gene. CDR3 in DNA: TGCGCCAGCAGCTCGGGGGAGGTGAGTGAGCAGTTCTTC. Its protein is CASSSGEVSEQFF.

This clone has only a few counts. The CDR3 nucleotides are TGCAGCGTGGCACCGACAGGGACACAAGAGACCCAGTACTTC. Protein sequence: CSVAPTGTQETQYF. The chain uses TRBV29-1 and TRBJ2-5; 7 bases fit TRBD1. The J segment lost 2 bases and the V segment lost 6 bases, leaving 9 bases of the junction unmatched. The CDR3 extends over 14 amino acids. The germline CDR1 and CDR2 sequences are SQVTM and ANQGSEA.

This clone was counted between two and nine times. The V and J genes are TRBV7-2 and TRBJ1-2; the D gene is possibly TRBD1 (5 bases). The germline V gene has CDR1 SGHTA and CDR2 FQGNSA. V was pared by 5 bases and J by 7 bases, with 11 bases between. The CDR3 covers 12 residues. This CDR3 reads CASSPAQGGYTF. Here the CDR3 DNA reads TGTGCCAGCAGCCCGGCCCAGGGTGGCTACACCTTC.

This clone was seen a few times. The chain has TRBV9 and TRBJ2-5, with 10 positions matching TRBD2. V dropped 0 bases and J dropped 5; count of bases not matched to a gene: 7. Looked up from germline, CDR1 is SGDLS and CDR2 is YYNGEE. The CDR3 totals 16 residues. CDR3 in amino acids: CASSVGASGRSETQYF. CDR3 bases: TGTGCCAGCAGCGTAGGGGCTAGCGGGAGATCGGAGACCCAGTACTTC.

This clone was seen only a few times. The rearrangement joins TRBV18 to TRBJ1-4, with D tentatively TRBD1 (5 bases). The CDR3 extends over 15 amino acids. Germline CDR1 reads KGHSH; CDR2 reads LQKENI. The ends were cut back, 5 bases at V and 8 bases at J, with 18 bases in the middle. This chain's CDR3 is CASSGAQSLQEKLFF. CDR3 DNA: TGTGCCAGCTCAGGGGCGCAGTCTCTACAAGAAAAACTGTTTTTT.

The chain recombines TRBV4-2 with TRBJ1-6; a weak D match, TRBD1 (5 bases). Looked up from germline, CDR1 is LGHNA and CDR2 is YNFKEQ. V dropped 4 bases and J dropped 6 bases, with 16 bases sitting between them. The CDR3 covers 16 residues. The DNA of the CDR3 is TGTGCCAGCAGCCTCAACCCGACAGACCTTAATTCACCCCTCCACTTT. Translation: CASSLNPTDLNSPLHF.